This entry features one TCR beta chain sequence. Its antigen is currently unknown. These data are taken from a study of cytomegalovirus exposure and HLA in healthy donors. Profiling relied on immunoSEQ multiplex PCR, and the TCRdb table lists in-frame clones only, not all of them. The sample yields tens of thousands of clones, roughly 93% seen once. Notes on the study in general: Rare TCR sequences dominated, though some public TCRs recurred in many donors.

The CDR3 length is 15 residues. Between the trimmed V and J ends, which lost 0 bases and 16 bases, there was a span of 22 bases. CDR1 is WSHSY, CDR2 SAAADI, per germline. Input material: PBMCs. The clonotype originates from a woman younger than 35 in good health and CMV-seropositive. V gene TRBV10-2 combines with J gene TRBJ1-5; TRBD1 might be the D (6 bases). Here the CDR3 DNA reads TGCGCCAGCAGTGAGTCGGAGTCTGGGGGCAGCGACGTACATTTT. It yields the protein CASSESESGGSDVHF.